This TCR beta chain was sequenced in a study of radiation and T cells in renal cell carcinoma. In germline, CDR1 is SQVTM, CDR2 ANQGSEA. CDR3 length equals 13 residues. Trimming left V 3 bases short and J 3 bases short, with 9 bases between. The time point is: baseline pretreatment blood. Sample treatment: 15 Gy SBRT to primary tumor, nephrectomy 4 weeks later. The patient's renal cell carcinoma had clear cell pathology. Profiled with immunoSEQ multiplex PCR; TCRdb holds only in-frame clones, not every one. The top ten clones hold approximately 6.4% of a sample with 94,000 or so clones, about four fifths of them seen once.

The sample in question was blood, obtained from a patient whose treatment included radiotherapy and nephrectomy. The chain joins TRBV29-1 to TRBJ2-1; D not certain. This sequence originates from a man aged 60-69 years with renal cell carcinoma. CDR3 residues: CSVDGEYYNEQFF. DNA of the CDR3: TGCAGCGTTGATGGAGAGTACTACAATGAGCAGTTCTTC.